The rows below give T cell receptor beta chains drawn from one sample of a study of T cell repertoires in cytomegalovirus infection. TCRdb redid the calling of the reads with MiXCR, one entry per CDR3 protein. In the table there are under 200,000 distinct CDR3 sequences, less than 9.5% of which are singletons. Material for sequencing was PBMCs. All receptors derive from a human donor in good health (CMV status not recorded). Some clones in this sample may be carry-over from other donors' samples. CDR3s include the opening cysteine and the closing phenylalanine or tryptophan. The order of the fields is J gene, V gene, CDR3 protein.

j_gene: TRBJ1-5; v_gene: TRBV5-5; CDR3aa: CASSDGNRGRLNQPQHF
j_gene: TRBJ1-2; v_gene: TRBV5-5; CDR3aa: CASSSQGAEGYTF
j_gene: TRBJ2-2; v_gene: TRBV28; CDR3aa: CASSLHGNTGELFF
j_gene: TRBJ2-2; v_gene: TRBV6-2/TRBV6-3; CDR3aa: CASSYFQGLNTGELFF
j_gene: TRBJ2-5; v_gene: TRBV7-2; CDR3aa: CASSLVGVAGETQYF
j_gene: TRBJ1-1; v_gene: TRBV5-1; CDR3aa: CASSATVATEAFF
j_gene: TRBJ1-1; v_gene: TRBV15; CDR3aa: CATSREGQGAPEAFF
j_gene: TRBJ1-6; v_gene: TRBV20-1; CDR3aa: CSATLGAGNNSPLHF
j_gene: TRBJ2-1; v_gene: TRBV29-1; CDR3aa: CSVETRDHYNEQFF
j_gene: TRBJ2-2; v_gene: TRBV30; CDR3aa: CAWSIDRGRKTTGELFF
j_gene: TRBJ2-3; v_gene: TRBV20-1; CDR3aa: CSADSSGGDLDTQYF
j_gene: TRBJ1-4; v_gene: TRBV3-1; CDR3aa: CASSQTGEKLFF
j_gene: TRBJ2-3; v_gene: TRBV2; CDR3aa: CASSETSGATTDTQYF
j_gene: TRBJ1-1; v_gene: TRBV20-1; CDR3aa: CSAQTTGTGPNTEAFF
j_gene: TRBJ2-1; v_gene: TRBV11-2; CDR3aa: CASMPGHLDEQFF
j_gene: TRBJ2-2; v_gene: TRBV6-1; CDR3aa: CASGFGGNTGELFF
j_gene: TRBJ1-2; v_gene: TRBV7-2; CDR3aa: CASSPGRVNDGYTF
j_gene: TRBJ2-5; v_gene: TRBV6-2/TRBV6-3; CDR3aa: CASSYSPAQETQYF
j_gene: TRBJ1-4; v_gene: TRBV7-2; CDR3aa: CASSLFPPPTNEKLFF
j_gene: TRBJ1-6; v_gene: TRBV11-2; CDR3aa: CASNEVGGGNSPLHF
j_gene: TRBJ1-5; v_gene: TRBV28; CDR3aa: CASKRQGASNQPQHF
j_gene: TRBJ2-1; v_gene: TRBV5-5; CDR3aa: CASWERGLGYNEQFF
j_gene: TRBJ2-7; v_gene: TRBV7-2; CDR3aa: CASSGGAGTFSYEQYF
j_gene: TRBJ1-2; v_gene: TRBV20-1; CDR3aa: CSVGEYGYTF
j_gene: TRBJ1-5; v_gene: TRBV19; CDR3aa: CASSGSGRDQPQHF
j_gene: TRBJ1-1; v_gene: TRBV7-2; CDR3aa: CASSQGQSGRAFF
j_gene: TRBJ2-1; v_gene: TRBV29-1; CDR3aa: CSVEVAGNEQFF
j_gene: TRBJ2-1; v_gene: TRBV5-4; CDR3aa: CASSLRGAGSGHEQFF
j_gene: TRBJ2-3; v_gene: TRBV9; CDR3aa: CASNRLAGGGTDTQYF
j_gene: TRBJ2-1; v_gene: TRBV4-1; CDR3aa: CASSLTRGLYNEQFF
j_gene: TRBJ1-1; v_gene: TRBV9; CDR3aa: CASSVSIVGTNTEAFF
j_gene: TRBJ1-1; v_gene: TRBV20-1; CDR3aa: CSARAGHSNTEAFF
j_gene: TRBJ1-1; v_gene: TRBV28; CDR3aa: CASKLVGTQAFF
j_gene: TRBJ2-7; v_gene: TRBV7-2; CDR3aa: CASSPLDEQYF
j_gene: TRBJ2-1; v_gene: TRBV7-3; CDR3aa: CASSLLGSHNNEQFF
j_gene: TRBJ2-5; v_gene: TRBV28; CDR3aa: CASSFSTADQETQYF
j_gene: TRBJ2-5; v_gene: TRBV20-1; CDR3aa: CSAWRGRLQETQYF
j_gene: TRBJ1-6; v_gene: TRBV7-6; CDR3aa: CASSLDPGADNSPLHF
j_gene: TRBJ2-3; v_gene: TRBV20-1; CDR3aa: CSATHLSGGASTDTQYF
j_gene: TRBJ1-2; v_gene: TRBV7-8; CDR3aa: CASSLVRGRDYGYTF
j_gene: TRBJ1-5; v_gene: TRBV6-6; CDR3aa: CASSYLDTGGNQPQHF
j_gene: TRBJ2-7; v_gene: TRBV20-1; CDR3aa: CSARDLVYRTGAYEQYF
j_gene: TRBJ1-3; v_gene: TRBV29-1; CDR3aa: CSVETGNSGNTIYF
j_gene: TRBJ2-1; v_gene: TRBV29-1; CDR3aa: CTAAEGNEQFF